The next 29 T cell receptor beta chains were all read from a single sample in a study of T cell clonotyping in hematopoietic cell transplantation. Time point in this sample: recipient sample about 28 days before transplant, after cytoreduction. The assay was immunoSEQ multiplex PCR, and TCRdb's table has in-frame clones only and misses some. The sample records approximately 44,000 clones, approximately 78% being singletons. The sample was peripheral blood mononuclear cells, taken before stem cell transplant. The receptors were sampled from a man between 60 and 75 years old with myelodysplastic syndrome. Some clones in this sample may be carry-over from other donors' samples.

This clone was seen a handful of times. The chain recombines TRBV7-6 with TRBJ2-7; 9 nucleotides match TRBD1. J gave up 5 bases and V 0 bases, and 8 bases lay outside the gene matches. The CDR3 consists of 16 residues. Germline CDR1 and CDR2: SGHVS and FNYEAQ. The DNA for the CDR3 is TGTGCCAGCAGCTTAGCGGGGGGACAGGGTGTCCACGAGCAGTACTTC. It codes for CASSLAGGQGVHEQYF.

The chain couples TRBV6-1 to TRBJ2-5, with no clear D. V lost 3 bases and J 4 bases, leaving 15 bases between the germline ends. Looked up from germline, CDR1 is MNHNS and CDR2 is SASEGT. This CDR3 contains 15 residues. The CDR3 region has the DNA TGTGCCAGCAGTGACATATTCTCACCGCGAGAGACCCAGTACTTC. It is translated as CASSDIFSPRETQYF.

Only a few counts were recorded for this clone. The chain couples TRBV19 to TRBJ2-7; D is uncertain. CDR3 length equals 12 residues. CDR1 and CDR2 from the germline V gene are LNHDA and SQIVND (reference sequence). The V end lost 4 bases, the J end lost 2 bases, and 6 bases lay between the germline ends. The CDR3 DNA reads as TGTGCCAGTAGTAGTAGTCCCTACGAGCAGTACTTC. It codes for CASSSSPYEQYF.

This clone was found once. V usage is TRBV2 and J usage is TRBJ1-6; D perhaps matches TRBD1 (5 bases). Germline V gene data show CDR1 as SNHLY and CDR2 as FYNNEI. Deletions cut 7 bases from V and 9 bases from J, with 10 bases between. The CDR3 has 12 amino acids. The CDR3, as DNA: TGTGCCAGCATACAGGATGGTTCACCCCTCCACTTT. It is translated as CASIQDGSPLHF.

The V and J genes are TRBV5-1 and TRBJ2-5; the D call may be TRBD1 or TRBD2 (5 bases each). The germline V gene has CDR1 SGHRS and CDR2 YFSETQ. This CDR3 is built from 14 residues. V was cut by 4 bases and J by 4 bases, with 14 bases left in between. CDR3: CASSQSGTRETQYF. The CDR3 nucleotides read TGCGCCAGCAGCCAATCCGGGACCCGAGAGACCCAGTACTTC.

The chain is built from TRBV14 and TRBJ2-4; D gene ambiguous. The CDR3 totals 13 residues. Germline lookup yields CDR1 SGHDN and CDR2 FVKESK. V lost 0 bases and J 10 bases, leaving 10 bases between the germline ends. The CDR3 protein is CASSQETSIIQYF. The DNA for the CDR3 is TGTGCCAGCAGCCAAGAAACATCAATAATTCAGTACTTC.

This clone was detected a few times. The CDR3 is CASSPRGQGEAFF. DNA for the CDR3: TGTGCCAGCAGCCCTAGAGGACAGGGAGAAGCTTTCTTT. The chain combines TRBV6-1 with TRBJ1-1, with 8 bases aligning to TRBD1. The CDR3 spans 13 residues. V shed 6 bases, J shed 8 bases, and the junction held 8 bases outside the gene matches. Germline V lookup: CDR1 MNHNS, CDR2 SASEGT.

This clone was counted a few times. The V and J genes are TRBV9 and TRBJ1-3; no reliable D call. CDR3 length equals 15 residues. Trimming shortened V by 3 bases and J by 0 bases, and 10 bases separated the two germline ends. Germline values: CDR1 SGDLS, CDR2 YYNGEE. The CDR3 reads CASSGLQFSGNTIYF. Here the CDR3 DNA reads TGTGCCAGCAGCGGACTACAGTTCTCTGGAAACACCATATATTTT.

This clone has more than one count but fewer than ten. The chain couples TRBV19 to TRBJ1-1, with D unresolved. The CDR3 runs to 12 residues. CDR1 is LNHDA, CDR2 SQIVND, per germline (reference sequence). V lost 3 bases and J lost 9, with 11 bases in between. The CDR3 loop reads CASSIVGRQAFF. DNA of the CDR3: TGTGCCAGTAGTATTGTGGGCAGACAAGCTTTCTTT.

V usage is TRBV5-4 and J usage is TRBJ2-5; 15 positions match TRBD2. CDR3 length: 18 amino acids. The trim removed 2 bases at V and 5 bases at J, leaving 10 bases unmatched. Germline assignment: CDR1 SGHNT and CDR2 YYREEE (reference sequence). The CDR3 DNA reads TGTGCCAGCAGCTTTAAAGGGACTAGCGGGGGGCCGGCGGAGACCCAGTACTTC. Encoded protein: CASSFKGTSGGPAETQYF.

This clone has a single count. The chain is built from TRBV6-5 and TRBJ1-1; 8 nucleotides agree with TRBD1. The CDR3 is 14 amino acids. J was trimmed by 6 bases and V by 5 bases; bases with no gene match: 8. CDR1 MNHEY and CDR2 SVGAGI come from the germline V gene. CDR3 sequence (DNA): TGTGCCAGCAGTATTACAGGGGGTGTCGCTGAAGCTTTCTTT. It encodes CASSITGGVAEAFF.

The chain has TRBV6-5 and TRBJ1-1, with TRBD1 identical over 7 bases. This CDR3 has 14 amino acids. Germline CDR1 and CDR2: MNHEY and SVGAGI. With V trimmed by 8 bases and J by 4 bases, 10 bases remained unmatched. CDR3 DNA: TGTGCCAGCGGCTCCGAGACAGGGTCCACTGAAGCTTTCTTT. Translating gives CASGSETGSTEAFF.

This chain uses TRBV7-2 with TRBJ1-4; the match to TRBD1 covers 8 bases. Trimming cost V 1 base and J 5 bases; bases outside gene matches: 6. CDR3 length: 16 residues. Germline CDR1 SGHTA, CDR2 FQGNSA. CDR3 nucleotide sequence: TGTGCCAGCAGCTTAGGTGGACAGGGTCCAAATGAAAAACTGTTTTTT. This gives the protein CASSLGGQGPNEKLFF.

The chain has TRBV30 and TRBJ2-3, with TRBD1 as a possible D gene (5 bases). V lost 0 bases and J 0 bases, leaving 10 bases between the germline ends. Germline V gives CDR1 GTSNPN, CDR2 SVGIG (reference sequence). The CDR3 runs 15 residues. For the CDR3, the DNA is TGTGCCTGGAGTGTAGGGGCAGGCAGCACAGATACGCAGTATTTT. Protein product: CAWSVGAGSTDTQYF. The variable domain in full, with the rest retrieved from reference TRBV30 and TRBJ2-3, is SQTIHQWPATLVQPVGSPLSLECTVEGTSNPNLYWYRQAAGRGLQLLFYSVGIGQISSEVPQNLSASRPQDRQFILSSKKLLLSDSGFYLCAWSVGAGSTDTQYFGPGTRLTVL.

This clone was counted once. The gene calls are TRBV9 and TRBJ2-7, with D perhaps being TRBD1 or TRBD2 (6 bases each). This CDR3 is 17 amino acids long. V dropped 0 bases and J dropped 0 bases, with 16 bases sitting between them. In germline, CDR1 is SGDLS, CDR2 YYNGEE. CDR3 loop: CASSVDGGGRSSYEQYF. DNA for the CDR3: TGTGCCAGCAGCGTAGATGGAGGGGGAAGGAGCTCCTACGAGCAGTACTTC. Using reference TRBV9 and TRBJ2-7 for the parts outside the CDR3, the full variable domain is DSGVTQTPKHLITATGQRVTLRCSPRSGDLSVYWYQQSLDQGLQFLIQYYNGEERAKGNILERFSAQQFPDLHSELNLSSLELGDSALYFCASSVDGGGRSSYEQYFGPGTRLTVT.

This rearrangement joins TRBV6-6 to TRBJ2-7; D remains ambiguous. Germline assignment: CDR1 MNHNY and CDR2 SVGAGI (reference sequence). V was shortened by 6 bases and J by 4 bases, with 7 bases between the two germline ends. The CDR3 is 11 residues long. The CDR3 reads CASSIHYEQYF. As DNA, the CDR3 is TGTGCCAGCAGCATCCATTACGAGCAGTACTTC.

The V and J genes are TRBV28 and TRBJ2-5; 12 bases fit TRBD2. This CDR3 spans 15 amino acids. Germline V gene lookup returns CDR1 MDHEN and CDR2 SYDVKM. The trim removed 6 bases at V and 5 bases at J, leaving 7 bases unmatched. CDR3: CASSELAGGLETQYF. The CDR3 region has the DNA TGTGCCAGCAGCGAACTAGCGGGGGGCCTGGAGACCCAGTACTTC.

The rearrangement links TRBV5-1 to TRBJ2-5; D is undetermined. V dropped 2 bases and J dropped 2 bases, with 10 bases sitting between them. CDR3 size: 14 residues. Germline V CDR1 and CDR2: SGHRS, YFSETQ. The CDR3 DNA reads as TGCGCCAGCAGCTTTGGTAGGGCTCAAGAGACCCAGTACTTC. It yields the protein CASSFGRAQETQYF.

This clone was picked up one time. The rearrangement uses TRBV7-3 and TRBJ2-6; D gene uncertain. CDR1 SGHTA and CDR2 FQGTGA come from the germline V gene. V shed 3 bases and J shed 1 base, with 7 bases lying between them. The CDR3 consists of 15 residues. CDR3 in amino acids: CASSFAASGANVLTF. The CDR3 DNA reads TGTGCCAGCAGCTTCGCGGCTTCTGGGGCCAACGTCCTGACTTTC.

The chain employs TRBV5-1 and TRBJ1-3; possible D gene TRBD1, 5 bases. The V gene lost 0 bases and the J gene lost 7 bases, with 26 bases spanning the gap. The CDR3 covers 19 residues. The germline V gene encodes CDR1 SGHRS and CDR2 YFSETQ. The chain's CDR3 is CASSLGKQTTLVKGNTIYF. CDR3 DNA sequence: TGCGCCAGCAGCTTGGGGAAGCAGACTACCTTAGTGAAGGGGAACACCATATATTTT.

The rearrangement links TRBV20-1 to TRBJ2-5, with D unclear. Germline assignment: CDR1 DFQATT and CDR2 SNEGSKA (reference sequence). This CDR3 has 11 residues. Trimming removed 3 bases at V and 0 bases at J, with 2 bases between. CDR3 DNA sequence: TGCAGTGCTAGTGACCAAGAGACCCAGTACTTC. It specifies CSASDQETQYF.

The chain uses TRBV10-3 and TRBJ2-3; 10 bases map to TRBD2. The V and J ends lost 11 bases and 0 bases, in that order; junction bases with no gene match: 11. Germline CDR1 and CDR2: ENHRY and SYGVKD. The CDR3 totals 16 residues. This chain's CDR3 is CAAASGGRSSTDTQYF. The CDR3 DNA follows: TGTGCCGCCGCTAGCGGGGGCCGATCTAGCACAGATACGCAGTATTTT.

The chain carries TRBV15 and TRBJ2-7, with TRBD1 matching over 10 bases. CDR1 is LNHNV, CDR2 YYDKDF, per germline (reference sequence). After removal of 5 bases from V and 3 bases from J, the junction contained 7 bases not matched to a gene. CDR3 length: 15 amino acids. The CDR3 here is CATSSPGTGVYEQYF. The CDR3 DNA reads as TGTGCCACCAGCTCACCCGGGACAGGGGTCTACGAGCAGTACTTC.

The rearrangement uses TRBV7-9 and TRBJ1-1; weak D call: TRBD1 (6 bases). Trimming stripped 5 bases from V and 1 base from J, with 11 bases between. Looked up from germline, CDR1 is SEHNR and CDR2 is FQNEAQ (reference sequence). This CDR3 contains 14 residues. This CDR3 is CASSLFRGNTEAFF. Here the CDR3 DNA reads TGTGCCAGCAGCCTATTCAGGGGGAACACTGAAGCTTTCTTT.

This clone turned up a few times. V is TRBV19 and J is TRBJ2-3; the D gene is possibly TRBD2 (6 bases). The CDR3 spans 14 residues. Per germline, CDR1 LNHDA and CDR2 SQIVND (reference sequence). Trimming shortened V by 9 bases and J by 3 bases, and 16 bases separated the two germline ends. The CDR3 loop reads CASRDVGGTDTQYF. The CDR3 DNA follows: TGTGCCAGCAGGGACGTTGGAGGGACAGATACGCAGTATTTT.

This chain uses TRBV19 with TRBJ2-3, with D possibly being TRBD2 (7 bases). There are 14 residues in the CDR3. Trimming took 3 bases from V and 6 from J, leaving 13 bases between them. Germline V gives CDR1 LNHDA, CDR2 SQIVND (reference sequence). CDR3 in DNA: TGTGCCAGTAGTATTGGGGGGGGGCAGGATACGCAGTATTTT. This codes for CASSIGGGQDTQYF.

The V gene is TRBV27, the J gene TRBJ1-5, with no clear D. V was trimmed by 4 bases and J by 2 bases, leaving 6 bases between them. The germline V gene encodes CDR1 MNHEY and CDR2 SMNVEV (reference sequence). The CDR3 covers 13 residues. For the CDR3, the DNA is TGTGCCAGCAGTTCCCAGCGCAATCAGCCCCAGCATTTT. This codes for CASSSQRNQPQHF.

The chain carries TRBV30 and TRBJ1-5, with D possibly matching TRBD1 (5 bases). The CDR3 loop spans 14 amino acids. With 2 bases removed from V and 2 bases from J, the gap between germline ends came to 10 bases. CDR1 GTSNPN and CDR2 SVGIG come from the germline V gene (reference sequence). The CDR3 protein is CAWSLTGGNQPQHF. The CDR3 bases are TGTGCCTGGAGTCTGACGGGGGGCAATCAGCCCCAGCATTTT.

This clone has just a few counts. The chain joins TRBV4-1 to TRBJ1-2; 9 bases align to TRBD1. Germline V lookup: CDR1 MGHRA, CDR2 YSYEKL. V shed 0 bases and J 5 bases; nucleotides not matched to a gene: 10. The CDR3 runs 17 residues. CDR3 nucleotides: TGCGCCAGCAGCCAAGAAGTAGGGACAGGGCCTGGTTATGGCTACACCTTC. Translation gives CASSQEVGTGPGYGYTF.